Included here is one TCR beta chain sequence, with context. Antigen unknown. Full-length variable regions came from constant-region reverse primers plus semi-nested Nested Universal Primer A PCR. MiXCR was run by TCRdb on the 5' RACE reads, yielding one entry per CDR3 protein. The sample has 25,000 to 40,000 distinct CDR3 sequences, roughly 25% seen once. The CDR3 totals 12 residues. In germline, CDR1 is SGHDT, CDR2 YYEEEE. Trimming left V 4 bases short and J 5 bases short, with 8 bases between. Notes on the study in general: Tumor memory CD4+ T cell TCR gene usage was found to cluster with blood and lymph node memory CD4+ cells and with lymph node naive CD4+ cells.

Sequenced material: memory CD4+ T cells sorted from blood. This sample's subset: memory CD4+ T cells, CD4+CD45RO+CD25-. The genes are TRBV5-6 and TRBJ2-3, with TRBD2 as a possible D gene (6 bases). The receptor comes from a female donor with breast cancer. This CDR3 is CASSRSGDTQYF. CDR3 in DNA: TGTGCCAGCAGCCGTAGCGGAGATACGCAGTATTTT. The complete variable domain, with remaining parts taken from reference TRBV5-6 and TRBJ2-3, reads DAGVTQSPTHLIKTRGQQVTLRCSPKSGHDTVSWYQQALGQGPQFIFQYYEEEERQRGNFPDRFSGHQFPNYSSELNVNALLLGDSALYLCASSRSGDTQYFGPGTRLTVL.